The rows below give T cell receptor beta chains drawn from one sample of a study of blood T cell repertoires in COVID-19. Assay: immunoSEQ multiplex PCR; the TCRdb copy retains only in-frame clones and omits some. Of over 200,000 clones listed, roughly 90% were seen once; the top ten hold under 7%. The sequenced sample consisted of peripheral blood. Source of these receptors: a man aged 60-69 years who had recovered from COVID-19. The CDR3 runs from the conserved cysteine through the conserved F or W. A D gene is named only where the DNA matches it firmly. Some rows mark clone size as missing; the rest say once, few, many or name a class of expanded clone.

j_gene,v_gene,abundance,d_gene,CDR3nt,CDR3aa
TRBJ2-5,TRBV18,.,.,TGTGCCAGCTCACCTGGACAGAACCCTCAAGAGACCCAGTACTTC,CASSPGQNPQETQYF
TRBJ1-4,TRBV19,.,.,TGTGCCAGTACCACTATGGGGGGTCAGCCTAATGAAAAACTGTTTTTT,CASTTMGGQPNEKLFF
TRBJ2-1,TRBV6-4,.,.,TGTGCCAGCAGTGAGTCAGGGTCCAATGAGCAGTTCTTC,CASSESGSNEQFF
TRBJ1-2,TRBV7-2,.,TRBD1,TGTGCCAGCAGCCCGGACAGGGAGTTTCGCGGCTACACCTTC,CASSPDREFRGYTF
TRBJ2-7,TRBV7-3,once,.,TGTGCCAGCAGCTTATGGGCAGGGGCATCCTACGAGCAGTACTTC,CASSLWAGASYEQYF
TRBJ2-5,TRBV6-2/TRBV6-3,.,TRBD2,TGTGCCAGCAGTTCGGCCCAGCGGGGAGAGACCCAGTACTTC,CASSSAQRGETQYF
TRBJ1-2,TRBV5-6,.,.,TGTGCCAGCAGCTTGAGAGGGTTGGCATATGGTGGATATGGCTACACCTTC,CASSLRGLAYGGYGYTF
TRBJ1-1,TRBV28,.,TRBD1,TGTGCCAGCAGTTTAACGGACGGGACAGGGGTCTATTGGGAAGCTTTCTTT,CASSLTDGTGVYWEAFF
TRBJ1-2,TRBV7-9,.,.,TGTGCCAGCAGCGTACAGGAGAACTATGGCTACACCTTC,CASSVQENYGYTF
TRBJ1-6,TRBV4-3,.,.,TGCGCCAGCAGAGCTAAATCCGGGTCAGGGAATTCACCCCTCCACTTT,CASRAKSGSGNSPLHF
TRBJ2-2,TRBV7-9,.,.,TGTGCCAGCAGCCGCCGACCAGGCGGGGAGCTGTTTTTT,CASSRRPGGELFF
TRBJ2-3,TRBV11-2,.,.,TGTGCCAGCAGCTTAGATCTGTTCTTAGATACGCAGTATTTT,CASSLDLFLDTQYF
TRBJ1-1,TRBV2,.,.,TGTGCCAGCAGTCCTGAGATGAACACTGAAGCTTTCTTT,CASSPEMNTEAFF
TRBJ1-2,TRBV28,.,.,TGTGCCAGCAGTCCGGCGGGGGCACCCTATGGCTACACCTTC,CASSPAGAPYGYTF
TRBJ2-3,TRBV7-3,.,TRBD1,TGTGCCAGCAGCATTTCCGGGACAGGGTACACAGATACGCAGTATTTT,CASSISGTGYTDTQYF
TRBJ2-3,TRBV7-6,.,.,TGTGCCAGCAGCTTAATAGCGGAAAGCACAGATACGCAGTATTTT,CASSLIAESTDTQYF
TRBJ2-5,TRBV6-6,.,TRBD2,TGTGCCAGCAGCCCGGAAACTAGCGGGAGTGGGCAGACCCAGTACTTC,CASSPETSGSGQTQYF
TRBJ2-2,TRBV3-1/TRBV3-2,once,.,TGTGCCAGCAAGGCCGGGGAAGGCACCGGGGAGCTGTTTTTT,CASKAGEGTGELFF
TRBJ2-6,TRBV2,.,.,TGTGCCAGCAGTGTCGGGGTTTCTGGGGCCAACGTCCTGACTTTC,CASSVGVSGANVLTF
TRBJ1-2,TRBV14,.,TRBD1,TGTGCCAGCAGCCAAGATCGGAGGACAGGGTATGGCTACACCTTC,CASSQDRRTGYGYTF
TRBJ2-2,TRBV27,.,.,TGTGCCAGCAGTTACGGCGGCGGTGGCACCGGGGAGCTGTTTTTT,CASSYGGGGTGELFF
TRBJ2-2,TRBV30,.,.,TGTGCCTGGGCACAACGATACGGGGGGCAGAACACCGGGGAGCTGTTTTTT,CAWAQRYGGQNTGELFF
TRBJ2-6,TRBV4-2,.,.,TGTGCCAGCAGCCAAGATCGCGGCGGATCAGACTCTGGGGCCAACGTCCTGACTTTC,CASSQDRGGSDSGANVLTF
TRBJ1-1,TRBV18,.,.,TGTGCCAGCTCACTAGGAGAGAACACTGAAGCTTTCTTT,CASSLGENTEAFF
TRBJ2-7,TRBV28,once,.,TGTGCCAGCAGTCAAGGGGACAACGAGCAGTACTTC,CASSQGDNEQYF
TRBJ1-1,TRBV10-3,.,.,TGTGCCATCAGTGCGGAGACCGAAGCTTTCTTT,CAISAETEAFF
TRBJ1-2,TRBV5-4,.,TRBD1,TGTGCCAGCAGCTTGGATCTAGGGGGCGGTGGCTACACCTTC,CASSLDLGGGGYTF
TRBJ2-4,TRBV6-4,.,TRBD2,TGTGCCAGCACCCCGGGAGGGGGAGCCAAAAACATTCAGTACTTC,CASTPGGGAKNIQYF
TRBJ2-7,TRBV27,few,TRBD2,TGTGCCAGCAGTTGGCGGGGGTTGGGCCCCTACGAGCAGTACTTC,CASSWRGLGPYEQYF
TRBJ1-5,TRBV5-6,.,.,TGTGCCAGCAGTTCCAGGGATCTAGGCAATCAGCCCCAGCATTTT,CASSSRDLGNQPQHF
TRBJ2-6,TRBV5-4,.,TRBD1,TGTGCCAGCAGCTTGGGGGGACAGGGCCCCTCTGGGGCCAACGTCCTGACTTTC,CASSLGGQGPSGANVLTF
TRBJ1-1,TRBV7-8,.,TRBD1,TGTGCCAGCAGCTTAGCTTCGAGGGGGCTGACTGAAGCTTTCTTT,CASSLASRGLTEAFF
TRBJ2-4,TRBV5-1,.,.,TGCGCCAGCAGAGAGGGGGGGAACGCGGCCAAAAACATTCAGTACTTC,CASREGGNAAKNIQYF
TRBJ2-3,TRBV5-1,once,.,TGCGCCAGCAGCCCGGGTGGGTATCCCACAGATACGCAGTATTTT,CASSPGGYPTDTQYF
TRBJ2-7,TRBV2,.,.,TGTGCCAGCACCGCGGGATCCTACGAGCAGTACTTC,CASTAGSYEQYF
TRBJ2-1,TRBV9,.,.,TGTGCCAGCAGCGTAGAAGTCAGAGAGGCCAATGAGCAGTTCTTC,CASSVEVREANEQFF
TRBJ2-4,TRBV23-1,.,TRBD1,TGCGCCACCGACAGGGACCGAGGTTACAAAAACATTCAGTACTTC,CATDRDRGYKNIQYF
TRBJ2-1,TRBV27,.,TRBD2,TGTGCCAGCAGTTTCGGGGGGACTAGCGGGAGTATGTGGTTCTTC,CASSFGGTSGSMWFF
TRBJ1-4,TRBV7-9,few,.,TGTGCCAGCAGCTTAGTGGCTGAAAAACTGTTTTTT,CASSLVAEKLFF
TRBJ1-2,TRBV4-2,.,TRBD1,TGTGCCAGCAGCTCCGGACAGGGAATACACTATGGCTACACCTTC,CASSSGQGIHYGYTF
TRBJ2-7,TRBV2,.,.,TGTGCCAGCTACAGGGAAGGGTACGAGTGGGAGCAGTACTTC,CASYREGYEWEQYF
TRBJ1-2,TRBV24-1,.,.,TGTGCCACCAGTGACGCCCAGGGGAACTATGGCTACACCTTC,CATSDAQGNYGYTF
TRBJ2-1,TRBV6-2/TRBV6-3,.,.,TGTGCCAGCAGTTTAACTAGATTTGAGCAGTTCTTC,CASSLTRFEQFF
TRBJ2-3,TRBV5-8,.,TRBD2,TGTGCCAGCAGCTTTACTGCGGGACTAGCTTCAGATACGCAGTATTTT,CASSFTAGLASDTQYF
TRBJ2-7,TRBV18,.,TRBD1,TGTGCCAGCTCACCCGGGACAGTAGCAACCTACGAGCAGTACTTC,CASSPGTVATYEQYF
TRBJ2-1,TRBV28,.,.,TGTGCCAGCAGTTTTCACGTCCCGGTTGAGCAGTTCTTC,CASSFHVPVEQFF
TRBJ2-7,TRBV18,.,.,TGTGCCAGTTCCTCCGGCTCCTACGAGCAGTACTTC,CASSSGSYEQYF
TRBJ2-5,TRBV14,once,TRBD1,TGTGCCAGCAGCCGATTGGGACAGAAACAAGAGACCCAGTACTTC,CASSRLGQKQETQYF
TRBJ1-4,TRBV23-1,.,TRBD1,TGCGCCAGCGACTCCGGGACAGGGGCTATTTATGGTCGGTATGAAAAACTGTTTTTT,CASDSGTGAIYGRYEKLFF
TRBJ1-6,TRBV7-2,.,.,TGTGCCAGCAGCTTAGAAGGGAGTAGTGGCACCCTCCACTTT,CASSLEGSSGTLHF
TRBJ2-7,TRBV11-2,.,.,TGTGCCAGCAGCTTCGGTGCGAACGGCGAGCAGTACTTC,CASSFGANGEQYF